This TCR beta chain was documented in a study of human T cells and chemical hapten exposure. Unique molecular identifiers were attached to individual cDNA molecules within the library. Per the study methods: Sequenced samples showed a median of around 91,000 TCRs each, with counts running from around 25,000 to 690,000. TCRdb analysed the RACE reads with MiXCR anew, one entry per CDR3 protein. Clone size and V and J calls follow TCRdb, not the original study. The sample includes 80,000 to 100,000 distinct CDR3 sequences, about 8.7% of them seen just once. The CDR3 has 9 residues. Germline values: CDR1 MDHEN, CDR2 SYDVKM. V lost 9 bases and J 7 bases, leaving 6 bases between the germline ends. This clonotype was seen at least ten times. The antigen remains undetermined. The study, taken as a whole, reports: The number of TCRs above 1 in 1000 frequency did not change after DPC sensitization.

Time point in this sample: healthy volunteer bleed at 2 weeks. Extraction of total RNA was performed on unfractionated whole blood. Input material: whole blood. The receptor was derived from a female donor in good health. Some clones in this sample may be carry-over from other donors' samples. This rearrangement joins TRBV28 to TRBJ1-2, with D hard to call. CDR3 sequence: CASGTGYTF. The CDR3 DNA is TGTGCCAGTGGCACTGGCTACACCTTC.